This TCR beta chain comes out of a study of blood T cell repertoires in COVID-19. Study context: Acute and convalescent COVID-19 samples came from the United States, Italy and Spain. In each case, the material was cDNA or gDNA derived from T cells, B-cell-depleted T cells, or PBMCs.

The V gene lost 0 bases and the J gene lost 9 bases, with 15 bases spanning the gap. This CDR3 comprises 15 residues. CDR1 is GTSNPN and CDR2 is SVGIG in the germline V gene (reference sequence). In the original analysis: Amplified reference gene primers provided the basis for estimating nucleated cell counts. Some clones are missing from TCRdb's copy, which holds only in-frame ones; the method was immunoSEQ multiplex PCR. V and J calls and clone size are copied from that table; D and trimming were computed from the DNA. Among some 42,000 clones listed, more than 60% were seen once. The sample taken for sequencing was peripheral blood. This receptor was identified in a woman aged 70-85 years with acute or convalescent COVID-19. The chain uses TRBV30 and TRBJ1-6; no clear D gene. CDR3 DNA sequence: TGTGCCTGGAGTGTACGGGGAGATGGGAGTTCACCCCTCCACTTT. It encodes CAWSVRGDGSSPLHF.